The 21 T cell receptor beta chains reported below all come from one sample, sequenced in a study of blood T cell repertoires in COVID-19. TCRdb keeps only in-frame clones here, not all; method: immunoSEQ multiplex PCR. The sample lists hundreds of thousands of clones, roughly 85% occurring once. Sequenced: PBMCs or T cells enriched from blood (not recorded which). The receptor source for this set is a man aged 35 to 55 who had been exposed to COVID-19.

The rearrangement joins TRBV20-1 to TRBJ2-1; D remains ambiguous. Deletions cut 0 bases from V and 12 bases from J, with 9 bases between. Germline V gene data show CDR1 as DFQATT and CDR2 as SNEGSKA (reference sequence). The CDR3 has 11 amino acids. The CDR3 DNA sequence: TGCAGTGCTAGAGACTACCCCGGGCAGTTCTTC. The encoded protein is CSARDYPGQFF.

This chain joins TRBV5-1 and TRBJ2-2; 8 nucleotides line up with TRBD1. Unmatched junction bases numbered 17, after V lost 0 bases and J lost 7 bases. The CDR3 loop spans 19 amino acids. CDR1 and CDR2 from the germline V gene are SGHRS and YFSETQ. The CDR3 sequence is CASSLEFLEAGGFIGELFF. The CDR3 nucleotides read TGCGCCAGCAGCTTGGAATTCTTAGAGGCAGGGGGCTTCATCGGGGAGCTGTTTTTT. The variable domain in full, with the rest retrieved from reference TRBV5-1 and TRBJ2-2, is KAGVTQTPRYLIKTRGQQVTLSCSPISGHRSVSWYQQTPGQGLQFLFEYFSETQRNKGNFPGRFSGRQFSNSRSEMNVSTLELGDSALYLCASSLEFLEAGGFIGELFFGEGSRLTVL.

The V gene is TRBV5-6, the J gene TRBJ1-2, with D possibly matching TRBD1 (5 bases). Germline loops: CDR1 SGHDT, CDR2 YYEEEE. Trimming stripped 4 bases from V and 4 bases from J, with 20 bases between. This CDR3 has 16 residues. The CDR3 DNA reads as TGTGCCAGCAGCAGCGGGGGGAGACGGGTCCTCTATGGCTACACCTTC. Translating gives CASSSGGRRVLYGYTF.

The chain joins TRBV5-4 to TRBJ2-6; D may be TRBD2 (5 bases). Deletions cut 4 bases from V and 1 base from J, with 18 bases between. The CDR3 loop spans 18 amino acids. Looked up from germline, CDR1 is SGHNT and CDR2 is YYREEE (reference sequence). The CDR3 DNA reads TGTGCCAGCAGCCATGGGAATAAACTAGTTTCTGGGGCCAACGTCCTGACTTTC. Translating it yields CASSHGNKLVSGANVLTF. Drawing the rest from reference TRBV5-4 and TRBJ2-6, the complete variable domain is ETGVTQSPTHLIKTRGQQVTLRCSSQSGHNTVSWYQQALGQGPQFIFQYYREEENGRGNFPPRFSGLQFPNYSSELNVNALELDDSALYLCASSHGNKLVSGANVLTFGAGSRLTVL.

The chain recombines TRBV28 with TRBJ1-1; D perhaps matches TRBD1 (6 bases). The CDR3 is 17 amino acids. Germline-derived CDR1 and CDR2 are MDHEN and SYDVKM. V gave up 3 bases and J gave up 1 base, with 18 bases separating them. This CDR3 reads CASSFPSTGSGNTEAFF. For the CDR3, the DNA is TGTGCCAGCAGTTTCCCTTCTACAGGGAGTGGGAACACTGAAGCTTTCTTT.

The gene calls are TRBV5-1 and TRBJ2-7; D perhaps matches TRBD2 (6 bases). V lost 6 bases and J lost 0, with 16 bases in between. The CDR3 runs to 15 residues. Germline V gene data show CDR1 as SGHRS and CDR2 as YFSETQ. In DNA, the CDR3 is TGCGCCAGCAACCCCCCACGGGAGCGCTCCTACGAGCAGTACTTC. This sequence encodes CASNPPRERSYEQYF. Complete variable domain (other parts from reference TRBV5-1 and TRBJ2-7): KAGVTQTPRYLIKTRGQQVTLSCSPISGHRSVSWYQQTPGQGLQFLFEYFSETQRNKGNFPGRFSGRQFSNSRSEMNVSTLELGDSALYLCASNPPRERSYEQYFGPGTRLTVT.

In this sample, this clone turned up a few times. This chain joins TRBV18 and TRBJ1-6; 10 bases are a match to TRBD1. The CDR3 extends over 15 amino acids. Germline-derived CDR1 and CDR2 are KGHSH and LQKENI. V trimming: 5 bases; J trimming: 8 bases; junction bases outside the gene matches: 6. The CDR3 loop is CASSKGQGYDSPLHF. In nucleotides, the CDR3 is TGTGCCAGCTCAAAGGGACAGGGGTATGATTCACCCCTCCACTTT.

The V gene is TRBV5-1, the J gene TRBJ1-4; 7 bases match TRBD1. The CDR3 is made up of 15 amino acids. Trimming at V came to 0 bases and at J to 7 bases, leaving 6 bases not matched to a gene. In germline, CDR1 is SGHRS, CDR2 YFSETQ. The CDR3 loop is CASSLAGTEGEKLFF. For the CDR3, the DNA is TGCGCCAGCAGCTTGGCAGGGACAGAGGGTGAAAAACTGTTTTTT.

The gene calls are TRBV2 and TRBJ1-5; D is perhaps TRBD1 (6 bases). The germline V gene has CDR1 SNHLY and CDR2 FYNNEI. The CDR3 totals 14 residues. Deletions cut 8 bases from V and 3 bases from J, with 14 bases between. As DNA, the CDR3 is TGTGCCAGCGAGGACAGCTTGGTCAATCAGCCCCAGCATTTT. Amino acids: CASEDSLVNQPQHF.

The chain uses TRBV11-3 and TRBJ2-1; the D is unclear. Trimming took off 5 bases at V and 6 bases at J, with 14 bases between the two ends. In germline, CDR1 is SGHNT, CDR2 YENEEA. This CDR3 is 14 amino acids long. CDR3 residues: CASSPPWASNEQFF. The CDR3 region has the DNA TGTGCCAGCAGCCCGCCCTGGGCCTCCAATGAGCAGTTCTTC.

The chain joins TRBV12-5 to TRBJ1-2; 9 positions agree with TRBD1. The CDR3 spans 14 residues. The V and J ends lost 5 bases and 3 bases, in that order; junction bases with no gene match: 4. Germline V gives CDR1 LGHNT, CDR2 FRNRAP. Here the CDR3 reads CASGGDRAYYGYTF. For the CDR3, the DNA is TGTGCTAGTGGTGGGGACAGGGCTTACTATGGCTACACCTTC.

The chain employs TRBV12-5 and TRBJ1-1; possible D gene TRBD1, 5 bases. Per the germline V gene, CDR1 is LGHNT and CDR2 is FRNRAP. V gave up 0 bases and J gave up 11 bases, with 10 bases separating them. The CDR3 is 12 amino acids. Here the CDR3 reads CASGLVVGDAFF. The CDR3 nucleotides read TGTGCTAGTGGTTTGGTTGTAGGGGATGCTTTCTTT.

CDR3 protein: CASSDNLEAFF. The CDR3 coding sequence is TGTGCCAGCAGCGATAACCTAGAAGCTTTCTTT. This sequence joins TRBV13 and TRBJ1-1, with D uncertain. Per germline, CDR1 PRHDT and CDR2 FYEKMQ (reference sequence). There are 11 residues in the CDR3. The germline V and J ends were trimmed by 5 bases and 8 bases, with 9 bases remaining between them.

In its sample, this clone was seen once. The genes are TRBV10-1 and TRBJ2-1; 10 bases map to TRBD2. This CDR3 is 18 amino acids long. Trimming removed 0 bases from V and 0 bases from J; junction bases left unmatched: 5. CDR1 and CDR2 (germline): WNHNN, SYGVQD (reference sequence). The CDR3, as DNA: TGCGCCAGCAGTGAGTCGGTAGCGGGAGGACACTCCTACAATGAGCAGTTCTTC. Encoded protein: CASSESVAGGHSYNEQFF.

The CDR3 DNA follows: TGTGCCACCAGCGGGAGACTAGCGGGGAAATACGAGCAGTACTTC. It yields the protein CATSGRLAGKYEQYF. The chain links TRBV15 to TRBJ2-7, with TRBD2 matching 11 bases. The CDR3 contains 15 residues. V lost 5 bases and J lost 4; bases outside the gene matches: 7. The germline V gene encodes CDR1 LNHNV and CDR2 YYDKDF (reference sequence).

The chain carries TRBV5-6 and TRBJ2-2; 7 nucleotides match TRBD1. Germline-derived CDR1 and CDR2 are SGHDT and YYEEEE. This CDR3 comprises 14 residues. Trimming cost V 6 bases and J 5 bases; bases outside gene matches: 7. For the CDR3, the DNA is TGTGCCAGCACACGACAGGGTTGGACCGGGGAGCTGTTTTTT. Protein sequence: CASTRQGWTGELFF.

This rearrangement joins TRBV30 to TRBJ1-6; weak D call: TRBD1 (5 bases). Germline V gives CDR1 GTSNPN, CDR2 SVGIG (reference sequence). The CDR3 is 15 residues long. Trimming pared 0 bases from V and 6 bases from J, leaving 12 bases between. The CDR3 nucleotides are TGTGCCTGGAGTGTATCGGAAAGGGGTAATTCACCCCTCCACTTT. This codes for CAWSVSERGNSPLHF. Filled out from reference TRBV30 and TRBJ1-6, the complete variable domain reads SQTIHQWPATLVQPVGSPLSLECTVEGTSNPNLYWYRQAAGRGLQLLFYSVGIGQISSEVPQNLSASRPQDRQFILSSKKLLLSDSGFYLCAWSVSERGNSPLHFGNGTRLTVT.

The rearrangement uses TRBV19 and TRBJ2-2; unclear D gene. The CDR3 is made up of 12 amino acids. Germline V gene lookup returns CDR1 LNHDA and CDR2 SQIVND (reference sequence). Trimming removed 6 bases from V and 5 bases from J, with 7 bases in between. CDR3 DNA: TGTGCCAGTAGCACTACAACCGGGGAGCTGTTTTTT. Residues: CASSTTTGELFF. The full variable domain, rest sourced from reference TRBV19 and TRBJ2-2, is DGGITQSPKYLFRKEGQNVTLSCEQNLNHDAMYWYRQDPGQGLRLIYYSQIVNDFQKGDIAEGYSVSREKKESFPLTVTSAQKNPTAFYLCASSTTTGELFFGEGSRLTVL.

In its sample, this clone was seen a few times. A read error may account for a junction end that differs from germline. The genes are TRBV14 and TRBJ2-7; TRBD2 aligns across 8 bases. Germline V lookup: CDR1 SGHDN, CDR2 FVKESK. CDR3 length equals 13 residues. CDR3 sequence (DNA): TGTGCCAGCAGCCGTAATCGGGAGGGGGGTGCGAACTTC. Translation gives CASSRNREGGANF.

This clone appeared once. V is TRBV24-1 and J is TRBJ2-1; 8 nucleotides agree with TRBD2. This CDR3 spans 16 amino acids. In germline, CDR1 is KGHDR, CDR2 SFDVKD. V was pared by 4 bases and J by 2 bases, with 6 bases of the junction left unmatched. The chain's CDR3 is CATSDITSGPYNEQFF. The DNA for the CDR3 is TGTGCCACCAGTGACATCACTAGCGGACCCTACAATGAGCAGTTCTTC.

This rearrangement joins TRBV7-8 to TRBJ1-4, with a weak D call TRBD1 (5 bases). The ends were cut back, 5 bases at V and 4 bases at J, with 14 bases in the middle. CDR3 size: 15 residues. Germline V lookup: CDR1 SGHVS, CDR2 FQNEAQ. CDR3 region: CASSRAGQFNEKLFF. The CDR3 nucleotides read TGTGCCAGCAGCCGCGCAGGGCAGTTTAATGAAAAACTGTTTTTT.